One sample yielded the 28 T cell receptor beta chains listed below, sequenced in a study of Graves' ophthalmopathy and Graves' hyperthyroidism (dated 2018 in TCRdb). Sequencing instrument: Illumina HiSeq 2000. For repertoire sequencing, TCR beta CDR3 regions were amplified from RNA transcripts. The first round of RT-PCR was done with HTBI primers and the Qiagen OneStep RT-PCR kit, and was followed by a second round of multiplex PCR, then size selection and purification. TCRdb applied fastp at Q25 and MiXCR to the public reads, then kept only in-frame beta chains. Rows with one shared CDR3 protein collapse into an entry with the most common genes and DNA. Here the sample has about 640,000 distinct CDR3 sequences; roughly 39% occur a single time. 3% to 4% of the sample is in the top ten clones. The source material was peripheral blood. All receptors come from an adult man with Graves' ophthalmopathy.

This clonotype was counted only a few times. The chain uses TRBV11-1 and TRBJ2-7; D could derive from TRBD1 or TRBD2 (5 bases each). CDR3 length: 15 residues. The V and J ends lost 5 bases and 3 bases respectively, with 17 bases between them. CDR1 and CDR2 (germline): SGHAT, FQDESV (reference sequence). The CDR3 here is CASSQGETLDYEQYF. Here the CDR3 DNA reads TGTGCCAGCAGCCAAGGGGAGACTTTGGACTACGAGCAGTACTTC.

This clonotype was observed at least ten times. The rearrangement links TRBV2 to TRBJ1-3; no clear D gene. Germline values: CDR1 SNHLY, CDR2 FYNNEI. The CDR3 extends over 15 amino acids. Trimming took off 6 bases at V and 0 bases at J, with 12 bases between the two ends. The CDR3 reads CASRATTTSGNTIYF. DNA of the CDR3: TGTGCCAGCAGGGCGACAACCACCTCTGGAAACACCATATATTTT.

In its sample, this clonotype was seen many times. This sequence joins TRBV7-9 and TRBJ1-5; D uncertain. The CDR3 is made up of 15 amino acids. Trimming stripped 4 bases from V and 0 bases from J, with 10 bases between. Per the germline V gene, CDR1 is SEHNR and CDR2 is FQNEAQ (reference sequence). CDR3 in DNA: TGTGCCAGCAGCTATTCTGGGTCTAGCAATCAGCCCCAGCATTTT. As protein: CASSYSGSSNQPQHF.

This clonotype was recorded at least ten times. CDR3 coding DNA: TGTGCCAGCAGCATGGGTAGCGGGGACTCGTCCTACGAGCAGTACTTC. Translated, it gives CASSMGSGDSSYEQYF. The chain carries TRBV9 and TRBJ2-7; 8 positions agree with TRBD2. In germline, CDR1 is SGDLS, CDR2 YYNGEE. V dropped 4 bases and J dropped 1; count of bases not matched to a gene: 10. CDR3 size: 16 residues.

This chain uses TRBV7-8 with TRBJ2-7, with D possibly being TRBD2 (7 bases). Trimming shortened V by 7 bases and J by 6 bases, and 22 bases separated the two germline ends. The germline CDR1 and CDR2 sequences are SGHVS and FQNEAQ. CDR3 length: 15 residues. DNA of the CDR3: TGTGCCAGCACCCCTAGGGGGGGGGTTGGGGGCGAGCAGTACTTC. Translating it yields CASTPRGGVGGEQYF.

This clonotype came up once. It may be a read error: a sequence one base away is much more abundant. The V call is TRBV6-1, the J call TRBJ1-2; D is ambiguous. Germline CDR1 reads MNHNS; CDR2 reads SASEGT. CDR3 length: 13 residues. V was pared by 11 bases and J by 0 bases, with 13 bases between. This CDR3 reads CACTEDSNYGYTF. The CDR3 DNA follows: TGTGCCTGCACGGAGGATTCTAACTATGGCTACACCTTC.

The chain is built from TRBV25-1 and TRBJ2-1, with D uncertain. Trimming removed 5 bases at V and 0 bases at J, with 2 bases between. The CDR3 length is 12 residues. CDR1 MGHDK and CDR2 SYGVNS come from the germline V gene. CDR3 DNA sequence: TGTGCCAGCAGTTACTCCTACAATGAGCAGTTCTTC. Its protein product is CASSYSYNEQFF.

CDR3 region: CASVGLNTGELFF. Here the CDR3 DNA reads TGTGCCAGCGTCGGACTTAACACCGGGGAGCTGTTTTTT. V is TRBV25-1 and J is TRBJ2-2, with D possibly TRBD2 on 5 matching bases. V was pared by 8 bases and J by 2 bases, with 9 bases between. The CDR3 runs to 13 residues. Germline V gives CDR1 MGHDK, CDR2 SYGVNS.

The chain uses TRBV29-1 and TRBJ2-7; TRBD1 agrees at 9 bases. Germline V gene data show CDR1 as SQVTM and CDR2 as ANQGSEA. After removal of 8 bases from V and 7 bases from J, the junction contained 9 bases not matched to a gene. The CDR3 has 12 amino acids. CDR3 bases: TGCAGCTCGGGGACAGGGAGGATAGAGCAGTACTTC. This sequence encodes CSSGTGRIEQYF.

This clonotype was picked up many times. This chain joins TRBV19 and TRBJ2-7, with a tentative D call TRBD1 (6 bases). CDR1 is LNHDA, CDR2 SQIVND, per germline (reference sequence). Trimming left V 3 bases short and J 0 bases short, with 15 bases between. The CDR3 is 16 amino acids. CDR3 sequence: CASSIGWTDYSYEQYF. The CDR3 DNA follows: TGTGCCAGTAGTATTGGGTGGACAGACTACTCCTACGAGCAGTACTTC.

The chain links TRBV5-1 to TRBJ2-3; 10 nucleotides match TRBD1. After removal of 2 bases from V and 2 bases from J, the junction contained 5 bases not matched to a gene. The CDR3 is 16 residues long. Germline CDR1 and CDR2: SGHRS and YFSETQ. The CDR3 DNA reads TGCGCCAGCAGCTTCTGGACAGGGGGAATCACAGATACGCAGTATTTT. Translated, it gives CASSFWTGGITDTQYF.

This clonotype was seen a handful of times. At one end, the junction sequence differs from germline, possibly due to a read error. V is TRBV10-3 and J is TRBJ1-5; TRBD1 might be the D (6 bases). Germline V gene lookup returns CDR1 ENHRY and CDR2 SYGVKD. This CDR3 has 16 residues. The CDR3 nucleotides are TGTGCCAGCAGTTACTCTACGGACAGACGCAATCAGCCCCAGCATTTT. Amino acid sequence: CASSYSTDRRNQPQHF.

This clonotype has at least ten counts. This chain's CDR3 is CSALAGGPLEQYF. CDR3 sequence (DNA): TGCAGTGCGCTAGCGGGGGGGCCCTTAGAGCAGTACTTC. J is TRBJ2-7 and V is TRBV20-1; 12 bases agree with TRBD2. CDR3 length equals 13 residues. Germline-derived CDR1 and CDR2 are DFQATT and SNEGSKA (reference sequence). V dropped 6 bases and J dropped 7; count of bases not matched to a gene: 7.

J is TRBJ2-2 and V is TRBV7-3, with 11 bases that match TRBD2. CDR1 is SGHTA and CDR2 is FQGTGA in the germline V gene. CDR3 size: 15 residues. J gave up 5 bases and V 5 bases, and 4 bases lay outside the gene matches. The CDR3: CASSVSSGRTGELFF. CDR3 in DNA: TGTGCCAGCAGCGTTTCTAGCGGGAGGACCGGGGAGCTGTTTTTT.

A note on this clonotype: One base away lies a much larger clone, so this may be a sequencing read error. This chain connects TRBV6-4 to TRBJ1-6; D remains ambiguous. The CDR3 totals 14 residues. The germline V gene encodes CDR1 MRHNA and CDR2 SNTAGT. The V gene lost 5 bases and the J gene lost 6 bases, with 11 bases spanning the gap. The CDR3 protein is CASSQQSSNSPLHF. The CDR3 region has the DNA TGTGCCAGCAGTCAGCAAAGTTCTAATTCACCCCTCCACTTT.

This clonotype was counted only a few times. The chain links TRBV7-3 to TRBJ2-5; D gene unclear. From germline, CDR1 is SGHTA and CDR2 FQGTGA. The CDR3 consists of 13 residues. V was clipped by 1 base and J by 5 bases, with 8 bases between them. Here the CDR3 DNA reads TGTGCCAGCAGCTTAATTAATGGGGAGACCCAGTACTTC. Translation: CASSLINGETQYF. The full variable domain, rest sourced from reference TRBV7-3 and TRBJ2-5, is GAGVSQTPSNKVTEKGKYVELRCDPISGHTALYWYRQSLGQGPEFLIYFQGTGAADDSGLPNDRFFAVRPEGSVSTLKIQRTERGDSAVYLCASSLINGETQYFGPGTRLLVL.

The chain combines TRBV2 with TRBJ2-6, with D perhaps given as TRBD1 or TRBD2 (6 bases each). The germline V gene has CDR1 SNHLY and CDR2 FYNNEI. The V gene lost 2 bases and the J gene lost 4 bases, with 12 bases spanning the gap. This CDR3 has 16 amino acids. The CDR3 region has the DNA TGTGCCAGCAGTGAAAAAGGGGGGCCCGGGGCCAACGTCCTGACTTTC. This encodes CASSEKGGPGANVLTF.

This chain uses TRBV29-1 with TRBJ2-7; 11 bases are a match to TRBD1. In germline, CDR1 is SQVTM, CDR2 ANQGSEA. The CDR3 consists of 14 residues. V lost 6 bases to trimming and J lost 6 bases; unmatched junction nucleotides: 10. CDR3 amino acids: CSVTGTGGPSEQYF. For the CDR3, the DNA is TGCAGCGTGACCGGGACAGGGGGGCCTAGCGAGCAGTACTTC.

A few counts support this clonotype. The gene calls are TRBV5-1 and TRBJ2-7; 8 bases align to TRBD1. The V gene end was trimmed by 5 bases and the J gene end by 5 bases; junction bases not matched to a gene: 6. CDR1 and CDR2 from the germline V gene are SGHRS and YFSETQ. CDR3 length equals 13 residues. The CDR3 here is CASRTGVDDEQYF. CDR3 in DNA: TGCGCCAGCAGGACAGGGGTCGACGACGAGCAGTACTTC.

The V gene is TRBV5-1, the J gene TRBJ2-5, with D perhaps matching TRBD1 (5 bases). CDR3 length equals 14 residues. The germline V and J ends were trimmed by 4 bases and 2 bases, with 12 bases remaining between them. Germline V gene sequence: CDR1 SGHRS, CDR2 YFSETQ. CDR3 in amino acids: CASSLRQRQETQYF. The CDR3 nucleotides read TGCGCCAGCAGCCTTCGACAGCGACAAGAGACCCAGTACTTC.

In this sample, this clonotype turned up a few times. V gene TRBV5-1 combines with J gene TRBJ2-7, with D perhaps assigned TRBD1 or TRBD2 (5 bases each). This CDR3 is built from 15 residues. V was shortened by 4 bases and J by 3 bases, with 17 bases between the two germline ends. From germline, CDR1 is SGHRS and CDR2 YFSETQ. The CDR3 reads CASSRDPNNDYEQYF. CDR3 nucleotides: TGCGCCAGCAGCCGGGACCCGAATAACGACTACGAGCAGTACTTC.

This clonotype came up many times. The V gene is TRBV6-6, the J gene TRBJ1-6; D gene unclear. There are 11 residues in the CDR3. Trimming cost V 6 bases and J 7 bases, with 4 bases left between them. The germline V gene encodes CDR1 MNHNY and CDR2 SVGAGI (reference sequence). CDR3 DNA: TGTGCCAGCAGCTTCAATTCACCCCTCCACTTT. This encodes CASSFNSPLHF.

This clonotype was counted at least ten times. The chain carries TRBV12-3 or TRBV12-4 and TRBJ2-5; TRBD1 aligns across 9 bases. V dropped 4 bases and J dropped 5; count of bases not matched to a gene: 2. The CDR3 contains 13 residues. The CDR3 here is CASSYDRGETQYF. CDR3 DNA: TGTGCCAGCAGTTACGACAGGGGGGAGACCCAGTACTTC.

Note on this clonotype: A read error is possible here, since a much larger clone lies one base away. The CDR3: CSATGQGYEQYV. DNA for the CDR3: TGCAGTGCTACGGGACAGGGGTACGAGCAGTACGTC. The chain employs TRBV20-1 and TRBJ2-7, with TRBD1 matching over 10 bases. The CDR3 sequence is 12 residues long. The germline CDR1 and CDR2 sequences are DFQATT and SNEGSKA (reference sequence). J was trimmed by 4 bases and V by 4 bases; bases with no gene match: 1.

This clonotype has a count of ten or more. The CDR3 loop is CASSFRDRDEAFF. The CDR3 DNA sequence: TGTGCCAGCAGCTTCCGGGACAGGGATGAAGCTTTCTTT. The rearrangement uses TRBV7-8 and TRBJ1-1, with 9 bases aligning to TRBD1. The germline CDR1 and CDR2 sequences are SGHVS and FQNEAQ. There are 13 residues in the CDR3. After removal of 3 bases from V and 7 bases from J, the junction contained 3 bases not matched to a gene.

As regards this clonotype: This clone may be a read error of a much larger clone one base away. J is TRBJ2-5 and V is TRBV5-6; 9 bases are a match to TRBD1. The V segment lost 10 bases and the J segment 4 bases; nucleotides outside the gene matches: 8. Looked up from germline, CDR1 is SGHDT and CDR2 is YYEEEE. The CDR3 spans 13 residues. The CDR3 loop reads CAGTMDRGETQYF. In DNA, the CDR3 is TGTGCCGGCACTATGGACAGGGGAGAGACCCAGTACTTC.

Of note for this clonotype: Just one base apart from a much larger clone, this may be a read error. This rearrangement joins TRBV6-6 to TRBJ1-1, with a weak D call TRBD1 (5 bases). From germline, CDR1 is MNHNY and CDR2 SVGAGI (reference sequence). The CDR3 extends over 12 amino acids. Trimming removed 6 bases from V and 10 bases from J, with 15 bases in between. The CDR3 sequence: CASSGTVDGAFF. CDR3 nucleotide sequence: TGTGCCAGCAGCGGGACTGTAGATGGAGCTTTCTTT.

This clonotype occurred many times. This chain joins TRBV29-1 and TRBJ2-5; 7 positions agree with TRBD1. Germline CDR1 SQVTM, CDR2 ANQGSEA. CDR3 length: 12 residues. V lost 6 bases to trimming and J lost 3 bases; unmatched junction nucleotides: 4. This CDR3 is CSVAGQEETQYF. CDR3 coding DNA: TGCAGCGTCGCTGGACAGGAAGAGACCCAGTACTTC.